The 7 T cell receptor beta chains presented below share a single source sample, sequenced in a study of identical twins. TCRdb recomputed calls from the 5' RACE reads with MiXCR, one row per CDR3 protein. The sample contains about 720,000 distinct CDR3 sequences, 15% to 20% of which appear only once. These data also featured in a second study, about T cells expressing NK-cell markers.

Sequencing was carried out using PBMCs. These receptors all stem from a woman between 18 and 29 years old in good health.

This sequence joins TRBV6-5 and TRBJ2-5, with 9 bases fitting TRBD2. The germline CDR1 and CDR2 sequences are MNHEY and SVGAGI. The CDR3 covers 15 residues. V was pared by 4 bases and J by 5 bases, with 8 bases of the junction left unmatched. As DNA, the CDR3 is TGTGCCAGCAGTTGGGACGGCGGGGGGGCGGAGACCCAGTACTTC. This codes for CASSWDGGGAETQYF.

Here the CDR3 DNA reads TGCGCCAGCACCGACGGACCTAACTATGGCTACACCTTC. Translation gives CASTDGPNYGYTF. The chain recombines TRBV5-1 with TRBJ1-2; D remains ambiguous. CDR1 SGHRS and CDR2 YFSETQ come from the germline V gene. The CDR3 extends over 13 amino acids. The germline V and J ends were trimmed by 6 bases and 0 bases, with 9 bases remaining between them.

The CDR3 protein is CASTGVSYNEQFF. CDR3 nucleotides: TGTGCCAGCACCGGGGTGTCCTACAATGAGCAGTTCTTC. The V gene is TRBV2, the J gene TRBJ2-1, with D possibly TRBD2 on 5 matching bases. V gave up 7 bases and J gave up 1 base, with 8 bases separating them. CDR3 length: 13 residues. Germline CDR1 is SNHLY and CDR2 is FYNNEI.

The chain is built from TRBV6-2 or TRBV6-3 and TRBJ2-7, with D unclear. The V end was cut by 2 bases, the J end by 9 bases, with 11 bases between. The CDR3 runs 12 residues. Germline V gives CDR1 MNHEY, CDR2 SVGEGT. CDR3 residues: CASSYRHSWQYF. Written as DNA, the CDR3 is TGTGCCAGCAGTTACCGCCATTCGTGGCAGTACTTC.

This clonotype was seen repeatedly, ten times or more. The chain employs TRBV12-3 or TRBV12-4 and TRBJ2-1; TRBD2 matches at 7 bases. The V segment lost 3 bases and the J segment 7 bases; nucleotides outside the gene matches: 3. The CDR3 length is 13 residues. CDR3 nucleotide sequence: TGTGCCAGCAGTTTTGGGAGGGCGAATGAGCAGTTCTTC. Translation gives CASSFGRANEQFF.

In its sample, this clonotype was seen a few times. CDR3 sequence reads: CASRFFSGAGPDTQYF. As DNA, the CDR3 is TGTGCCAGCAGATTTTTTTCGGGGGCAGGTCCAGATACGCAGTATTTT. The J gene is TRBJ2-3, the V gene TRBV7-2; D may match TRBD1 or TRBD2 (6 bases each). Trimming cost V 6 bases and J 4 bases, with 20 bases left between them. Germline V gene lookup returns CDR1 SGHTA and CDR2 FQGNSA. The CDR3 loop spans 16 amino acids.

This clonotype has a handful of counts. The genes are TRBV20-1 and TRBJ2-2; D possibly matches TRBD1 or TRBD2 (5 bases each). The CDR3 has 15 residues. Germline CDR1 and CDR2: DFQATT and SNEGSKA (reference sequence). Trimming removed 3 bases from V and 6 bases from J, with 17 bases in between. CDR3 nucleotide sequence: TGCAGTGCTAGGACGGGGCTACAGTGGGCCGGGGAGCTGTTTTTT. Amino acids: CSARTGLQWAGELFF.